The 2 T cell receptor beta chains presented below share a single source sample, sequenced in a study of graft-versus-host responses after intestinal transplantation. Libraries were prepared by immunoSEQ multiplex PCR; TCRdb keeps only in-frame clonotypes and omits some of them. This table has tens of thousands of clones, roughly 91% appearing once. Their target antigens are unknown. The sample here was unstimulated CD8+ T cells sorted from spleen or lymph node cells, taken before intestinal transplant. These receptors all stem from a human donor who received an intestinal transplant.

The V call is TRBV14, the J call TRBJ2-1, with D perhaps TRBD2 (6 bases). Between the trimmed V and J ends, which lost 0 bases and 8 bases, there was a span of 23 bases. CDR3 length: 18 amino acids. Germline V CDR1 and CDR2: SGHDN, FVKESK. Here the CDR3 DNA reads TGTGCCAGCAGCCAAGAACTCTTTGGCGTCAGAGGAGGGGATGAGCAGTTCTTC. It specifies CASSQELFGVRGGDEQFF. Based on the CDR3 plus reference TRBV14 and TRBJ2-1, the full variable domain is EAGVTQFPSHSVIEKGQTVTLRCDPISGHDNLYWYRRVMGKEIKFLLHFVKESKQDESGMPNNRFLAERTGGTYSTLKVQPAELEDSGVYFCASSQELFGVRGGDEQFFGPGTRLTVL.

The chain joins TRBV7-8 to TRBJ2-5; a weak D match, TRBD2 (7 bases). CDR3 length: 16 residues. V was clipped by 5 bases and J by 5 bases, with 21 bases between them. Germline CDR1 is SGHVS and CDR2 is FQNEAQ. Here the CDR3 reads CASSQIKGGGRETQYF. The CDR3 coding sequence is TGTGCCAGCAGCCAAATCAAGGGGGGAGGGAGGGAGACCCAGTACTTC.